There are many counts of the clone carrying this T cell receptor beta chain. The target antigen is unknown. This sample was included in a study of T cells after yellow fever vaccination. Study in general: For low cell numbers, libraries were made with SMART-Seq v4 Ultra Low Input.

V lost 0 bases and J 8 bases, leaving 5 bases between the germline ends. Germline V gene sequence: CDR1 LGHNA, CDR2 YSLEER. The CDR3 sequence is 12 residues long. Each CDR3 protein gets one entry after TCRdb re-called the 5' RACE reads with MiXCR. The sample includes about 68,000 distinct CDR3 sequences, about 6% of them seen just once. Points from the study as a whole: Subsequent to the booster, the majority of primary-vaccination clones reappeared (about 97% CD4, approximately 90% CD8). Abundant clonotypes from the bulk population could have been carried over as contaminants into FACS-sorted repertoires. The secondary response was weaker, and its peak arrived faster, on day 5 versus 15.

The specimen comprised CD8+ T cells sorted from PBMCs, sampled about 41 days after the first yellow fever vaccination. The receptor was derived from a man between 18 and 29 years old who received the YFV17D yellow fever vaccine. This chain uses TRBV4-3 with TRBJ2-1; D is uncertain. The CDR3 spells CASSQEQHEQFF. CDR3 bases: TGCGCCAGCAGCCAAGAACAGCATGAGCAGTTCTTC.